These 21 T cell receptor beta chains share one sample of origin, sequenced in a study of T cell responses to AZD1222 COVID-19 vaccine. The method was immunoSEQ multiplex PCR; TCRdb's version includes in-frame clones alone and lacks a portion of them. The repertoire includes 110,000 to 150,000 clones, more than 85% of them detected once, and roughly an eighth sits in the top ten. The sample consisted of peripheral blood, taken after recovery from COVID-19. Receptor source: an adult who had recovered from COVID-19.

The chain joins TRBV5-1 to TRBJ2-7, with 9 bases matching TRBD2. The CDR3 totals 16 residues. Trimming cost V 1 base and J 2 bases; bases outside gene matches: 7. Germline V CDR1 and CDR2: SGHRS, YFSETQ. The CDR3 nucleotides read TGCGCCAGCAGCTTGCTATCGGGGACTAGCCCCTACGAGCAGTACTTC. It yields the protein CASSLLSGTSPYEQYF.

The chain links TRBV7-3 to TRBJ2-7; 9 nucleotides agree with TRBD2. Germline CDR1 and CDR2: SGHTA and FQGTGA. The CDR3 extends over 14 amino acids. Germline trimming cut 2 bases from V and 5 bases from J; bases unmatched to any gene: 4. CDR3: CASSLAGGGDEQYF. Written as DNA, the CDR3 is TGTGCCAGCAGCTTAGCGGGAGGGGGCGACGAGCAGTACTTC.

J is TRBJ2-6 and V is TRBV15, with 8 bases matching TRBD1. The CDR3 is made up of 15 amino acids. The trim removed 3 bases at V and 4 bases at J, leaving 2 bases unmatched. Germline CDR1 and CDR2: LNHNV and YYDKDF (reference sequence). CDR3 residues: CATSRDRDGANVLTF. CDR3 nucleotides: TGTGCCACCAGCAGGGACAGGGACGGGGCCAACGTCCTGACTTTC. The variable domain in full, completed from reference TRBV15 and TRBJ2-6, reads DAMVIQNPRYQVTQFGKPVTLSCSQTLNHNVMYWYQQKSSQAPKLLFHYYDKDFNNEADTPDNFQSRRPNTSFCFLDIRSPGLGDTAMYLCATSRDRDGANVLTFGAGSRLTVL.

The J gene is TRBJ2-1, the V gene TRBV11-3; D might be TRBD2 (5 bases). In germline, CDR1 is SGHNT, CDR2 YENEEA. Deletions cut 3 bases from V and 5 bases from J, with 8 bases between. The CDR3 is 13 residues long. The CDR3 nucleotides read TGTGCCAGCAGCTTTCGGCGGGACAATGAGCAGTTCTTC. Amino acids: CASSFRRDNEQFF. Drawing the rest from reference TRBV11-3 and TRBJ2-1, the complete variable domain is EAGVVQSPRYKIIEKKQPVAFWCNPISGHNTLYWYLQNLGQGPELLIRYENEEAVDDSQLPKDRFSAERLKGVDSTLKIQPAELGDSAVYLCASSFRRDNEQFFGPGTRLTVL.

V usage is TRBV27 and J usage is TRBJ2-7, with 7 bases lining up with TRBD1. The CDR3 spans 16 residues. The V segment lost 0 bases and the J segment 1 base; nucleotides outside the gene matches: 6. Per the germline V gene, CDR1 is MNHEY and CDR2 is SMNVEV (reference sequence). In nucleotides, the CDR3 is TGTGCCAGCAGTTTATCGGCCACCAGGGGGTCCTACGAGCAGTACTTC. This codes for CASSLSATRGSYEQYF.

The chain has TRBV10-3 and TRBJ2-1; 11 nucleotides agree with TRBD2. Losses at the gene ends were 6 bases for V and 5 bases for J; bases not matched to a gene: 6. Per the germline V gene, CDR1 is ENHRY and CDR2 is SYGVKD. The length of the CDR3 is 15 residues. CDR3: CAISSGTSGNNEQFF. In DNA, the CDR3 is TGTGCCATCAGCTCCGGGACTAGCGGAAACAATGAGCAGTTCTTC.

This sequence joins TRBV10-3 and TRBJ2-2; perhaps D is TRBD1 or TRBD2 (5 bases each). Trimming removed 4 bases at V and 6 bases at J, with 21 bases between. CDR1 and CDR2 (germline): ENHRY, SYGVKD. The CDR3 spans 17 residues. The CDR3 loop reads CAISAGRGQGGAGELFF. The CDR3 DNA reads TGTGCCATCAGTGCTGGACGAGGGCAGGGTGGTGCCGGGGAGCTGTTTTTT.

This sequence joins TRBV28 and TRBJ1-2; D uncertain. CDR1 MDHEN and CDR2 SYDVKM come from the germline V gene. Trimming left V 5 bases short and J 0 bases short, with 19 bases between. This CDR3 comprises 17 residues. CDR3 in amino acids: CASSPLLQRRANYGYTF. The CDR3, as DNA: TGTGCCAGCAGTCCCTTATTACAGAGGCGTGCTAACTATGGCTACACCTTC.

The J gene is TRBJ1-1, the V gene TRBV9; 8 positions agree with TRBD1. The trim removed 5 bases at V and 5 bases at J, leaving 8 bases unmatched. Germline values: CDR1 SGDLS, CDR2 YYNGEE. This CDR3 region has 14 residues. Written as DNA, the CDR3 is TGTGCCAGCAGGAAGACAGGGGAGGGGACTGAAGCTTTCTTT. It yields the protein CASRKTGEGTEAFF. The full variable domain, completed using reference TRBV9 and TRBJ1-1, is DSGVTQTPKHLITATGQRVTLRCSPRSGDLSVYWYQQSLDQGLQFLIQYYNGEERAKGNILERFSAQQFPDLHSELNLSSLELGDSALYFCASRKTGEGTEAFFGQGTRLTVV.

This chain connects TRBV27 to TRBJ1-2; 8 nucleotides match TRBD1. Germline trimming cut 2 bases from V and 7 bases from J; bases unmatched to any gene: 15. The CDR3 sequence is 17 residues long. Per germline, CDR1 MNHEY and CDR2 SMNVEV (reference sequence). CDR3: CASSLEGPGGAGTGYTF. Here the CDR3 DNA reads TGTGCCAGCAGTTTAGAGGGTCCAGGGGGCGCGGGTACTGGCTACACCTTC.

The chain carries TRBV4-1 and TRBJ2-1; 8 bases are a match to TRBD2. With V trimmed by 1 base and J by 7 bases, 12 bases remained unmatched. This CDR3 is built from 17 residues. CDR1 is MGHRA and CDR2 is YSYEKL in the germline V gene. CDR3 region: CASSQGSQAGDRNEQFF. The CDR3 nucleotides read TGCGCCAGCAGCCAAGGATCACAAGCGGGAGATAGAAATGAGCAGTTCTTC.

The chain carries TRBV29-1 and TRBJ2-7, with unresolved D. Germline CDR1 and CDR2: SQVTM and ANQGSEA. This CDR3 is 12 amino acids long. V was cut by 6 bases and J by 3 bases, with 12 bases left in between. The DNA of the CDR3 is TGCAGCGTCCTCCATCTCGACTACGAGCAGTACTTC. It translates to CSVLHLDYEQYF.

This CDR3 is CASSPSYEQYF. CDR3 nucleotide sequence: TGTGCCAGCAGTCCCTCCTACGAGCAGTACTTC. The chain combines TRBV6-6 with TRBJ2-7; D is undetermined. Trimming cost V 5 bases and J 0 bases, with 2 bases left between them. The length of the CDR3 is 11 residues. From germline, CDR1 is MNHNY and CDR2 SVGAGI (reference sequence).

The chain combines TRBV20-1 with TRBJ1-5; no firm D call. This CDR3 region has 14 residues. Germline CDR1 and CDR2: DFQATT and SNEGSKA (reference sequence). V gave up 3 bases and J gave up 0 bases, with 9 bases separating them. Here the CDR3 reads CSASTEYSNQPQHF. The DNA for the CDR3 is TGCAGTGCTAGTACGGAGTATAGCAATCAGCCCCAGCATTTT.

The chain uses TRBV24-1 and TRBJ2-3; D tentatively fits TRBD1 or TRBD2 (5 bases each). CDR1 is KGHDR, CDR2 SFDVKD, per germline. The V gene lost 3 bases and the J gene lost 0 bases, with 9 bases spanning the gap. The length of the CDR3 is 15 residues. The CDR3 region is CATSDEGSSTDTQYF. CDR3 DNA: TGTGCCACCAGTGATGAGGGGTCTAGCACAGATACGCAGTATTTT.

This clone was detected once. This sequence joins TRBV7-3 and TRBJ1-1; D is uncertain. Per germline, CDR1 SGHTA and CDR2 FQGTGA. The CDR3 has 13 amino acids. V was cut by 4 bases and J by 1 base, with 7 bases left in between. CDR3 DNA sequence: TGTGCCAGCAGCTCCCGGCGGAACACTGAAGCTTTCTTT. It specifies CASSSRRNTEAFF.

This chain uses TRBV11-2 with TRBJ2-4; possible D gene TRBD2, 6 bases. Germline CDR1 reads SGHAT; CDR2 reads FQNNGV. Trimming removed 5 bases from V and 8 bases from J, with 10 bases in between. CDR3 length: 12 residues. DNA of the CDR3: TGTGCCAGCAGCCCGGGGAGGTACATTCAGTACTTC. Amino acid sequence: CASSPGRYIQYF.

The chain carries TRBV5-1 and TRBJ1-1; no clear D. Germline values: CDR1 SGHRS, CDR2 YFSETQ. This CDR3 region has 15 residues. Trimming removed 0 bases at V and 7 bases at J, with 16 bases between. CDR3 in amino acids: CASSLGTGRDDEAFF. The CDR3 DNA follows: TGCGCCAGCAGCTTGGGGACGGGTCGGGATGATGAAGCTTTCTTT.

The chain carries TRBV7-8 and TRBJ2-2; TRBD2 matches at 8 bases. The CDR3 has 19 amino acids. In germline, CDR1 is SGHVS, CDR2 FQNEAQ. V lost 5 bases to trimming and J lost 3 bases; unmatched junction nucleotides: 17. The CDR3 bases are TGTGCCAGCAGCACTAGTTCGGGGCGACTAGCGTCGTACACCGGGGAGCTGTTTTTT. It encodes CASSTSSGRLASYTGELFF.

The gene calls are TRBV2 and TRBJ1-2; D is unresolved. Trimming shortened V by 7 bases and J by 3 bases, and 9 bases separated the two germline ends. The CDR3 consists of 12 residues. Germline V gene lookup returns CDR1 SNHLY and CDR2 FYNNEI. CDR3 in DNA: TGTGCCAGCACCAGTGGGGACTATGGCTACACCTTC. Its translation: CASTSGDYGYTF.

The V and J genes are TRBV5-1 and TRBJ2-4, with 8 bases matching TRBD1. Germline-derived CDR1 and CDR2 are SGHRS and YFSETQ. This CDR3 region has 15 residues. The ends lost 0 bases at V and 6 bases at J; junction bases unmatched: 5. In DNA form, the CDR3 reads TGCGCCAGCAGCTTGGGGACAGGGAATGGAAACATTCAGTACTTC. It codes for CASSLGTGNGNIQYF.